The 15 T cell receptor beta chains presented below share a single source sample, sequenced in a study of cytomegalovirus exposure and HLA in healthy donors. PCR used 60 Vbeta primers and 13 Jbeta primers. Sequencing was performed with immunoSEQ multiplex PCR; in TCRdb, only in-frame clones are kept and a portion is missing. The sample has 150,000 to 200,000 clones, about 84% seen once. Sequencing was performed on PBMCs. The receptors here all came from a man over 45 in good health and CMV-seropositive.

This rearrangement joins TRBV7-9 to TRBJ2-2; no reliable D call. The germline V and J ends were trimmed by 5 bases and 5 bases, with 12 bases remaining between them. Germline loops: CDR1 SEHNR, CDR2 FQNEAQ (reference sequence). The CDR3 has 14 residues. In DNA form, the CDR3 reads TGTGCCAGCAGCCGCTCCTTTACTACCGGGGAGCTGTTTTTT. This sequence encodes CASSRSFTTGELFF.

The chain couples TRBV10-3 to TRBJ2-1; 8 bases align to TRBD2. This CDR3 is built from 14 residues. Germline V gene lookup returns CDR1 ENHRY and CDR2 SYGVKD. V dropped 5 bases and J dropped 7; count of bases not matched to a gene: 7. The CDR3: CAISPSGGVNEQFF. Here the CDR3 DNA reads TGTGCCATCAGTCCCAGCGGGGGTGTTAATGAGCAGTTCTTC.

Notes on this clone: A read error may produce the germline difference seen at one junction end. The CDR3 is CSVTSYQGDYSYTF. The CDR3 nucleotides read TGCAGCGTAACCTCCTACCAAGGGGACTATAGCTACACCTTC. This chain uses TRBV29-1 with TRBJ1-2, with a possible D match to TRBD1 (5 bases). The germline gives CDR1 SQVTM, CDR2 ANQGSEA. This CDR3 comprises 14 residues. The full variable domain, rest sourced from reference TRBV29-1 and TRBJ1-2, is SAVISQKPSRDICQRGTSLTIQCQVDSQVTMMFWYRQQPGQSLTLIATANQGSEATYESGFVIDKFPISRPNLTFSTLTVSNMSPEDSSIYLCSVTSYQGDYSYTFGSGTRLTVV.

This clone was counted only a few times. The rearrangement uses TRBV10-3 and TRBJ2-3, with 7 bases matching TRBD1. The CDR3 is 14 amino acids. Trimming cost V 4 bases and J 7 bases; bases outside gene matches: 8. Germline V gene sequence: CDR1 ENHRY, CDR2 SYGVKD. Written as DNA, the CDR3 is TGTGCCATCAGTGGGGGGACAGCGGATTATACGCAGTATTTT. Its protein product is CAISGGTADYTQYF.

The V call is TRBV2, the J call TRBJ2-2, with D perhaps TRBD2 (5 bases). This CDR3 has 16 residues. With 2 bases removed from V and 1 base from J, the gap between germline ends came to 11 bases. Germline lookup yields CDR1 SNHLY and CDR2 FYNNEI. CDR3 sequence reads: CASSESQRRNTGELFF. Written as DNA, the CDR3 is TGTGCCAGCAGTGAAAGTCAGCGGAGGAACACCGGGGAGCTGTTTTTT.

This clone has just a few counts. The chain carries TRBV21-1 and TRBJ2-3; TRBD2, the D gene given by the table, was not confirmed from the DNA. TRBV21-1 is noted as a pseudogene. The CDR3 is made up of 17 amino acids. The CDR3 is CASNSPGTDPSTDTQYF. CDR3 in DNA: TGTGCCAGCAATTCACCGGGAACAGACCCTAGCACAGATACGCAGTATTTT.

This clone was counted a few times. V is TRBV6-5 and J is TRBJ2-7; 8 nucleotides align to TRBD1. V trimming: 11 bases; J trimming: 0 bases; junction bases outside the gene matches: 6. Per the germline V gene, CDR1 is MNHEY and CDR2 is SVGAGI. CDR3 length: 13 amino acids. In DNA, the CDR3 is TGTGCCGGTCCCGGACAGGGCTCCTACGAGCAGTACTTC. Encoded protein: CAGPGQGSYEQYF.

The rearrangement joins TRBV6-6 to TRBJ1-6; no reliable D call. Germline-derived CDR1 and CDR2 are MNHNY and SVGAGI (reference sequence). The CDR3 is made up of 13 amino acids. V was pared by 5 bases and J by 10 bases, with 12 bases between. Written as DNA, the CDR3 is TGTGCCAGCAGTCTCAGGTTGGGCTCACCCCTCCACTTT. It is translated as CASSLRLGSPLHF.

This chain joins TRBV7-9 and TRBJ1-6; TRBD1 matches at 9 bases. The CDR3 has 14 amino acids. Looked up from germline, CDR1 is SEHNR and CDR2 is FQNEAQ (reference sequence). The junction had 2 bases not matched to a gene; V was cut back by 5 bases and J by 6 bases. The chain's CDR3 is CASSPDRGNSPLHF. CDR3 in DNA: TGTGCCAGCAGCCCGGACAGGGGTAATTCACCCCTCCACTTT.

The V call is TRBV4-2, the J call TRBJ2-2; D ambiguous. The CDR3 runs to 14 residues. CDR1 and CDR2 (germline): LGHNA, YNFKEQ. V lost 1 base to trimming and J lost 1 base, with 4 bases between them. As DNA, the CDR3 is TGTGCCAGCAGCCAAGCCTTGAACACCGGGGAGCTGTTTTTT. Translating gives CASSQALNTGELFF.

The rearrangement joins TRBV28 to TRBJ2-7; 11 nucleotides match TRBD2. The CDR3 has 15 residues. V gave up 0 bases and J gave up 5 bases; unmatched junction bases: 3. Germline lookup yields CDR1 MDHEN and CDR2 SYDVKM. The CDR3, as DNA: TGTGCCAGCAGTTTATGGACTAGCGGGATTAACGAGCAGTACTTC. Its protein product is CASSLWTSGINEQYF.

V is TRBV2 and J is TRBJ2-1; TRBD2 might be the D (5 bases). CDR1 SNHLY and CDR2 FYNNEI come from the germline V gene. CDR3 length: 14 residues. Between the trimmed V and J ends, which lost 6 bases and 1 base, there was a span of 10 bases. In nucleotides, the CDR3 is TGTGCCAGCAGGGGAAGCGGTTCCTACAATGAGCAGTTCTTC. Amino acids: CASRGSGSYNEQFF.

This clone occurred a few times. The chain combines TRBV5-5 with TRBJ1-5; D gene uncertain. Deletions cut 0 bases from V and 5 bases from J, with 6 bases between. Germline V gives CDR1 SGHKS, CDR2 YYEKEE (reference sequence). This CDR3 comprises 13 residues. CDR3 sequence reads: CASSLEPHQPQHF. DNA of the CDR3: TGTGCCAGCAGCTTGGAGCCTCATCAGCCCCAGCATTTT.

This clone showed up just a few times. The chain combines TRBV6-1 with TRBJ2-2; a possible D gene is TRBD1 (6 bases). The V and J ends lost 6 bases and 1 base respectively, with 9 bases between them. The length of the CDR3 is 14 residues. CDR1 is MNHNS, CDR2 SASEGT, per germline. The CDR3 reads CASRWTENTGELFF. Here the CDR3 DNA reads TGTGCCAGCAGATGGACAGAGAACACCGGGGAGCTGTTTTTT.

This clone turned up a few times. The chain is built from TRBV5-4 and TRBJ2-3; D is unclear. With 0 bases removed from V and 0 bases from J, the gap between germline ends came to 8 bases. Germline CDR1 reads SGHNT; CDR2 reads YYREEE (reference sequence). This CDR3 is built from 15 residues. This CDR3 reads CASSLVATSTDTQYF. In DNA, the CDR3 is TGTGCCAGCAGCTTGGTAGCAACTAGCACAGATACGCAGTATTTT.